This entry lists 18 T cell receptor beta chains sequenced from one sample in a study of Ad26.COV2.S vaccination and SARS-CoV-2 variants. Sample treatment: some 19 received Ad26.COV2.S at low or high dose, single or two shots; 5 received placebo; per-sample allocation not given. Samples came from day 63 after the first vaccine or placebo injection. The method was immunoSEQ multiplex PCR; TCRdb's version includes in-frame clones alone and lacks a portion of them. Of about 480,000 clones listed, around 88% are singletons. The sequenced sample was peripheral blood, obtained in a trial of Ad26.COV2.S vaccine versus placebo. The receptors come from a person between 18 and 65 years old who received the Ad26.COV2.S COVID-19 vaccine or a placebo.

A single count supports this clone. The rearrangement uses TRBV19 and TRBJ2-5, with D tentatively TRBD1 or TRBD2 (5 bases each). V lost 1 base and J 2 bases, leaving 14 bases between the germline ends. This CDR3 spans 16 amino acids. Germline V gene data show CDR1 as LNHDA and CDR2 as SQIVND (reference sequence). In DNA form, the CDR3 reads TGTGCCAGTAGTATAGGGGGGTTGACAGCTCAAGAGACCCAGTACTTC. Protein sequence: CASSIGGLTAQETQYF.

The J gene is TRBJ1-4, the V gene TRBV28; TRBD1 is a possible D gene (5 bases). Trimming removed 7 bases from V and 5 bases from J, with 14 bases in between. This CDR3 is built from 14 residues. From germline, CDR1 is MDHEN and CDR2 SYDVKM. CDR3 in amino acids: CASKGTLPNEKLFF. CDR3 sequence (DNA): TGTGCCAGCAAGGGGACTCTTCCGAATGAAAAACTGTTTTTT.

The chain couples TRBV28 to TRBJ1-2, with D possibly matching TRBD1 (6 bases). CDR1 is MDHEN and CDR2 is SYDVKM in the germline V gene. Trimming cost V 7 bases and J 4 bases, with 19 bases left between them. The CDR3 consists of 15 residues. This CDR3 reads CASTLGQGRFYGYTF. Here the CDR3 DNA reads TGTGCCAGCACCCTTGGGCAGGGGCGCTTCTATGGCTACACCTTC.

The V gene is TRBV6-2 or TRBV6-3, the J gene TRBJ2-7; 13 nucleotides match TRBD2. The trim removed 2 bases at V and 1 base at J, leaving 14 bases unmatched. The germline V gene has CDR1 MNHEY and CDR2 SVGEGT. CDR3 length: 20 amino acids. The CDR3 protein is CASSYPGGSPGLAGSYEQYF. For the CDR3, the DNA is TGTGCCAGCAGTTACCCGGGGGGTTCACCGGGACTAGCGGGGTCCTACGAGCAGTACTTC.

This clone was observed a handful of times. The rearrangement uses TRBV11-2 and TRBJ2-7; the D is unclear. CDR1 and CDR2 from the germline V gene are SGHAT and FQNNGV. The CDR3 extends over 13 amino acids. The V end lost 5 bases, the J end lost 4 bases, and 12 bases lay between the germline ends. The CDR3 nucleotides read TGTGCCAGCAGCCCCCTTTCGGTGTACGAGCAGTACTTC. The encoded protein is CASSPLSVYEQYF. Variable domain in full (rest from reference TRBV11-2 and TRBJ2-7): EAGVAQSPRYKIIEKRQSVAFWCNPISGHATLYWYQQILGQGPKLLIQFQNNGVVDDSQLPKDRFSAERLKGVDSTLKIQPAKLEDSAVYLCASSPLSVYEQYFGPGTRLTVT.

V is TRBV14 and J is TRBJ2-2; TRBD2 agrees at 8 bases. With 1 base clipped from V and 1 base from J, the junction kept 2 bases outside the gene matches. Germline lookup yields CDR1 SGHDN and CDR2 FVKESK. CDR3 length: 16 amino acids. This CDR3 is CASSQGRGGNTGELFF. The CDR3, as DNA: TGTGCCAGCAGCCAAGGTCGGGGGGGGAACACCGGGGAGCTGTTTTTT. Full variable domain (outside the CDR3, taken from reference TRBV14 and TRBJ2-2): EAGVTQFPSHSVIEKGQTVTLRCDPISGHDNLYWYRRVMGKEIKFLLHFVKESKQDESGMPNNRFLAERTGGTYSTLKVQPAELEDSGVYFCASSQGRGGNTGELFFGEGSRLTVL.

This clone showed up just once. This chain connects TRBV2 to TRBJ1-3; TRBD1 agrees at 7 bases. Germline CDR1 reads SNHLY; CDR2 reads FYNNEI. Losses at the gene ends were 7 bases for V and 1 base for J; bases not matched to a gene: 7. The CDR3 loop spans 15 amino acids. Here the CDR3 DNA reads TGTGCCAGCACAAACAAACAGGGGTCTGGAAACACCATATATTTT. Translation gives CASTNKQGSGNTIYF.

The genes are TRBV5-4 and TRBJ1-4; 7 nucleotides match TRBD1. V lost 4 bases to trimming and J lost 7 bases; unmatched junction nucleotides: 7. CDR1 is SGHNT, CDR2 YYREEE, per germline (reference sequence). This CDR3 contains 14 residues. DNA for the CDR3: TGTGCCAGCAGCCCGGGGACAGCGGGTGAAAAACTGTTTTTT. This encodes CASSPGTAGEKLFF. The variable domain in full, completed from reference TRBV5-4 and TRBJ1-4, reads ETGVTQSPTHLIKTRGQQVTLRCSSQSGHNTVSWYQQALGQGPQFIFQYYREEENGRGNFPPRFSGLQFPNYSSELNVNALELDDSALYLCASSPGTAGEKLFFGSGTQLSVL.

This chain links TRBV5-6 with TRBJ1-2; D uncertain. The V gene's germline CDR1 is SGHDT and CDR2 YYEEEE. This CDR3 spans 15 amino acids. V was cut by 1 base and J by 4 bases, with 14 bases left in between. CDR3 amino acids: CASSLPPKTSYGYTF. The CDR3 nucleotides are TGTGCCAGCAGCTTGCCCCCGAAAACGAGCTATGGCTACACCTTC.

This chain connects TRBV2 to TRBJ1-4; a weak D match, TRBD1 (5 bases). Germline CDR1 is SNHLY and CDR2 is FYNNEI. This CDR3 comprises 13 residues. Deletions cut 5 bases from V and 4 bases from J, with 8 bases between. The CDR3 sequence: CASSWDLNEKLFF. For the CDR3, the DNA is TGTGCCAGCAGTTGGGACCTTAATGAAAAACTGTTTTTT.

This rearrangement joins TRBV3-1 (or the pseudogene TRBV3-2) to TRBJ2-2; 7 bases match TRBD1. This CDR3 contains 18 residues. The V gene's germline CDR1 is LGHDT and CDR2 YNNKEL (reference sequence). J lost 4 bases, V lost 4 bases, and 15 bases had no gene match. CDR3 coding DNA: TGTGCCAGCAGCCTCCTGGAGACCTACAGGGGCGGCACCGGGGAGCTGTTTTTT. This sequence encodes CASSLLETYRGGTGELFF.

Worth noting for this clone: Other DNA sequences of this sample code for an identical CDR3. The gene calls are TRBV7-2 and TRBJ2-3, with 9 positions matching TRBD1. CDR1 is SGHTA and CDR2 is FQGNSA in the germline V gene. V shed 5 bases and J 4 bases; nucleotides not matched to a gene: 7. This CDR3 spans 15 amino acids. The CDR3 nucleotides read TGTGCCAGCAGCCTGTCGGGACAGGGATCAGATACGCAGTATTTT. This sequence encodes CASSLSGQGSDTQYF.

The chain has TRBV10-3 and TRBJ1-2; TRBD1 matches 7 bases. Germline assignment: CDR1 ENHRY and CDR2 SYGVKD. The CDR3 runs 12 residues. The V and J ends lost 8 bases and 6 bases, in that order; junction bases with no gene match: 6. CDR3 in DNA: TGTGCCATCTCGACCACAGGGGATGGCTACACCTTC. Protein product: CAISTTGDGYTF.

The genes are TRBV30 and TRBJ1-2, with D perhaps TRBD1 (6 bases). This CDR3 has 12 residues. From germline, CDR1 is GTSNPN and CDR2 SVGIG (reference sequence). The germline V and J ends were trimmed by 4 bases and 4 bases, with 10 bases remaining between them. The CDR3 bases are TGTGCCTGGATCAGAGGGGGCTATGGCTACACCTTC. This sequence encodes CAWIRGGYGYTF.

This chain links TRBV30 with TRBJ1-3; D call uncertain. Germline V gives CDR1 GTSNPN, CDR2 SVGIG (reference sequence). The ends were cut back, 5 bases at V and 0 bases at J, with 8 bases in the middle. CDR3 length equals 13 residues. The CDR3 DNA reads TGTGCCTGGGCCGGGAGCTCTGGAAACACCATATATTTT. Protein product: CAWAGSSGNTIYF. The whole variable domain, remainder taken from reference TRBV30 and TRBJ1-3, is SQTIHQWPATLVQPVGSPLSLECTVEGTSNPNLYWYRQAAGRGLQLLFYSVGIGQISSEVPQNLSASRPQDRQFILSSKKLLLSDSGFYLCAWAGSSGNTIYFGEGSWLTVV.

The chain carries TRBV5-1 and TRBJ2-3; D is possibly TRBD1 or TRBD2 (5 bases each). The CDR3 contains 13 residues. Germline V CDR1 and CDR2: SGHRS, YFSETQ. V was shortened by 4 bases and J by 6 bases, with 12 bases between the two germline ends. The CDR3 loop reads CASSIRDPDTQYF. DNA of the CDR3: TGCGCCAGCAGCATCCGGGACCCCGATACGCAGTATTTT.

The rearrangement joins TRBV28 to TRBJ2-7; 7 bases match TRBD2. J lost 0 bases, V lost 3 bases, and 2 bases had no gene match. This CDR3 comprises 14 residues. The germline CDR1 and CDR2 sequences are MDHEN and SYDVKM. The CDR3 is CASSFGGSSYEQYF. CDR3 bases: TGTGCCAGCAGTTTTGGCGGGAGCTCCTACGAGCAGTACTTC. The entire variable domain, with the rest obtained from reference TRBV28 and TRBJ2-7, is as follows: DVKVTQSSRYLVKRTGEKVFLECVQDMDHENMFWYRQDPGLGLRLIYFSYDVKMKEKGDIPEGYSVSREKKERFSLILESASTNQTSMYLCASSFGGSSYEQYFGPGTRLTVT.

The chain recombines TRBV5-1 with TRBJ2-5; 9 nucleotides align to TRBD2. Per the germline V gene, CDR1 is SGHRS and CDR2 is YFSETQ. The CDR3 runs to 15 residues. V was clipped by 4 bases and J by 1 base; unmatched bases: 5. CDR3 in DNA: TGCGCCAGCAGCGTTGCGACTAGCGGCCAAGAGACCCAGTACTTC. Translated: CASSVATSGQETQYF.